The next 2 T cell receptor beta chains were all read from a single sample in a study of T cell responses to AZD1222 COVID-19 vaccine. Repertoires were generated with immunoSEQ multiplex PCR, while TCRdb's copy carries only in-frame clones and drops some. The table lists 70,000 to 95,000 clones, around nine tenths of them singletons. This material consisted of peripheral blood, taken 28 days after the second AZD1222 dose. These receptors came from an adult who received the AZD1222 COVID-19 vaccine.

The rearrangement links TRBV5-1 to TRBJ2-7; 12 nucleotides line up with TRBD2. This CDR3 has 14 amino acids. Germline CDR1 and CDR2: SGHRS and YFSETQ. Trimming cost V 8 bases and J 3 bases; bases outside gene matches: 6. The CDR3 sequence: CARELAGGGYEQYF. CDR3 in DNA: TGCGCCAGGGAGCTAGCGGGAGGGGGCTACGAGCAGTACTTC.

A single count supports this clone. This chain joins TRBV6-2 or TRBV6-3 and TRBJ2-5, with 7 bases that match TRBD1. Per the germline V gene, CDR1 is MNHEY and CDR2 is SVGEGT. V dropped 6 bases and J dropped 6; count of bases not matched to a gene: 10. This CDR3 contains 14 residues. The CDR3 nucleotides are TGTGCCAGCAGGCCTCCCGACAGGGAAAAGACCCAGTACTTC. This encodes CASRPPDREKTQYF.